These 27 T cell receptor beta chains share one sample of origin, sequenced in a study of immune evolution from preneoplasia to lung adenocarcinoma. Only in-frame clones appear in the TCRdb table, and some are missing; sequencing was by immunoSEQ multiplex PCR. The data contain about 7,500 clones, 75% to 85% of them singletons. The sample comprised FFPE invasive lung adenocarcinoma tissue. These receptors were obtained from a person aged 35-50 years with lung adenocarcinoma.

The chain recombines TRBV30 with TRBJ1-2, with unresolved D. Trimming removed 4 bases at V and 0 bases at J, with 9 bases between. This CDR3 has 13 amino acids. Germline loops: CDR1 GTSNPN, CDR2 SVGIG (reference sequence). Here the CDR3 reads CAWTFLANYGYTF. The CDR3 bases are TGTGCCTGGACCTTTTTGGCTAACTATGGCTACACCTTC.

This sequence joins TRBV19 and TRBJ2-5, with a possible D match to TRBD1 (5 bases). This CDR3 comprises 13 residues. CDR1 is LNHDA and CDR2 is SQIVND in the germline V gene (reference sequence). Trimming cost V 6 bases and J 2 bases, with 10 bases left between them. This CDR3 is CASRLAGQETQYF. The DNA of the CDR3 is TGTGCCAGTAGGTTGGCAGGGCAAGAGACCCAGTACTTC.

In DNA, the CDR3 is TGTGCCTGGAGTGTACTGGGACAGGGTAGTGAAAAACTGTTTTTT. It yields the protein CAWSVLGQGSEKLFF. V and J are TRBV30 and TRBJ1-4, with TRBD1 identical over 9 bases. The CDR3 runs 15 residues. CDR1 and CDR2 (germline): GTSNPN, SVGIG (reference sequence). V lost 0 bases to trimming and J lost 7 bases; unmatched junction nucleotides: 6.

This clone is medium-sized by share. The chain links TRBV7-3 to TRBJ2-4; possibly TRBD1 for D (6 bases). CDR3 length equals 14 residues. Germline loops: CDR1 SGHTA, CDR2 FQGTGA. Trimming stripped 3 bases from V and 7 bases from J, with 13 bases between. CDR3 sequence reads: CASSLKGEWNIQYF. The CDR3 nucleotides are TGTGCCAGCAGCTTGAAGGGGGAGTGGAACATTCAGTACTTC.

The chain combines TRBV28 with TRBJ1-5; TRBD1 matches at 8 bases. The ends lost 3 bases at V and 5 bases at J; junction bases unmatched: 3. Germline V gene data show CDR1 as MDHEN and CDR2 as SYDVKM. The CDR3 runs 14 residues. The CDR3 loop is CASSLTGVYQPQHF. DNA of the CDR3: TGTGCCAGCAGTTTGACAGGGGTATATCAGCCCCAGCATTTT.

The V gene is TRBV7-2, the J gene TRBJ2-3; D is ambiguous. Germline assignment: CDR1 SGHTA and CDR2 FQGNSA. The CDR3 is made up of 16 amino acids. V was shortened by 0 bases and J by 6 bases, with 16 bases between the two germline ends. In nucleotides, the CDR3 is TGTGCCAGCAGCTTAGCGCCCACAAAGGGTGCGGATACGCAGTATTTT. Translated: CASSLAPTKGADTQYF.

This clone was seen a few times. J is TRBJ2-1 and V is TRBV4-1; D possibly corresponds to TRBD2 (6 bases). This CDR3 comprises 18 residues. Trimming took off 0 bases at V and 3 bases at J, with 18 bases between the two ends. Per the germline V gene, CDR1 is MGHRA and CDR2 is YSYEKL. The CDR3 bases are TGCGCCAGCAGCCAAGAAGGGGAGTATGGCGGGATCTACAATGAGCAGTTCTTC. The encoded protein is CASSQEGEYGGIYNEQFF.

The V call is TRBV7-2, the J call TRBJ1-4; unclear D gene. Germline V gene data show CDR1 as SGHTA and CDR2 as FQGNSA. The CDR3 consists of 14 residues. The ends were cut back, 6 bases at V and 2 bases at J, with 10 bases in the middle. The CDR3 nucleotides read TGTGCCAGCAGTCTTGGGTTGACTAATGAAAAACTGTTTTTT. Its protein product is CASSLGLTNEKLFF.

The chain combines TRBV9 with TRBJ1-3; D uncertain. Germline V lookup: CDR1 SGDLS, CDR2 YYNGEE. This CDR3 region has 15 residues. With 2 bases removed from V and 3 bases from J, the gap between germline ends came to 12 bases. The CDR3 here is CASSVSAGIGNTIYF. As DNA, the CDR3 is TGTGCCAGCAGCGTCTCAGCCGGAATTGGAAACACCATATATTTT.

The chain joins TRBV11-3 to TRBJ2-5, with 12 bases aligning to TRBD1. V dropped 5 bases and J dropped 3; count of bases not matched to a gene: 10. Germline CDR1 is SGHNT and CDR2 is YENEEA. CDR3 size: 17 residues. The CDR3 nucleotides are TGTGCCAGCAGCCGGAGGATGGGGACAGGGGGCGAAGAGACCCAGTACTTC. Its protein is CASSRRMGTGGEETQYF.

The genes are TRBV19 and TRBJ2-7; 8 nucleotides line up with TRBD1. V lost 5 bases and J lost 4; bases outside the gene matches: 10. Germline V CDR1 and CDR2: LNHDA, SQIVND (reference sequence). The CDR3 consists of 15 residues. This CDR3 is CASSGQGDTVYEQYF. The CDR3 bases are TGTGCCAGTAGTGGACAGGGTGACACGGTGTACGAGCAGTACTTC.

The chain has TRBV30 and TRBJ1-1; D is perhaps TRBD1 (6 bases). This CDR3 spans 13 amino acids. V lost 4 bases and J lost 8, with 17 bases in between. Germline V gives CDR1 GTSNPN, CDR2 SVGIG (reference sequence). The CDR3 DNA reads TGTGCCTGGAATGAACAGGGAAGGGCCGAAGCTTTCTTT. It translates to CAWNEQGRAEAFF.

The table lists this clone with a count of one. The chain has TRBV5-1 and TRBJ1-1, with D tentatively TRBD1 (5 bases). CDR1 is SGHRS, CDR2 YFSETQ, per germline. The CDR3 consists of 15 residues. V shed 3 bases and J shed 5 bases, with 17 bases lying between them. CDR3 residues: CASSSGLRVGTEAFF. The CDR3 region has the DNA TGCGCCAGCAGCTCCGGACTCAGGGTGGGGACTGAAGCTTTCTTT.

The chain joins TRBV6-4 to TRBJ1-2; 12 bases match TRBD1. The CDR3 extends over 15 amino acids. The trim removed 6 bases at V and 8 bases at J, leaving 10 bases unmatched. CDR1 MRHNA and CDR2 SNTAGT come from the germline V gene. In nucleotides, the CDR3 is TGTGCCAGCAGCGCTGGGACAGGGGGCATGTGGGGCTACACCTTC. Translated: CASSAGTGGMWGYTF.

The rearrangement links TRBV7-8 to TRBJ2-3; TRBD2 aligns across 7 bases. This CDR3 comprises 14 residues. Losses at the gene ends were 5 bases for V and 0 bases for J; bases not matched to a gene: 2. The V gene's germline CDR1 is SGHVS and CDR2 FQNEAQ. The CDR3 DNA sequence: TGTGCCAGCAGCCCGGGGGGTAGCACAGATACGCAGTATTTT. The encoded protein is CASSPGGSTDTQYF.

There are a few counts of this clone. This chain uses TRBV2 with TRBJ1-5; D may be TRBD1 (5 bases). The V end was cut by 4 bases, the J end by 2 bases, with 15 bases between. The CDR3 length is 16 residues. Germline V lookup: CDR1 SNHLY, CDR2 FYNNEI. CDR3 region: CASSGQGLGGNQPQHF. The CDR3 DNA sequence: TGTGCCAGCAGTGGTCAGGGCCTCGGCGGCAATCAGCCCCAGCATTTT.

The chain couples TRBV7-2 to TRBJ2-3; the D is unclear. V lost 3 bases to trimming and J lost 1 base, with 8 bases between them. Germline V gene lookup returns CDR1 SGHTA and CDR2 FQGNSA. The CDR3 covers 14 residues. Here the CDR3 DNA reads TGTGCCAGCAGCTTCGACTCCGGCACAGATACGCAGTATTTT. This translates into CASSFDSGTDTQYF.

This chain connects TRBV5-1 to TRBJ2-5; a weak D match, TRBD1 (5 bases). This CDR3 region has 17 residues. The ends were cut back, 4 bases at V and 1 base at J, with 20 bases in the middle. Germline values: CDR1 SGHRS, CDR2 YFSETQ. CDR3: CASSPGPKGPSQETQYF. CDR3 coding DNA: TGCGCCAGCAGCCCGGGTCCAAAGGGGCCGTCCCAAGAGACCCAGTACTTC.

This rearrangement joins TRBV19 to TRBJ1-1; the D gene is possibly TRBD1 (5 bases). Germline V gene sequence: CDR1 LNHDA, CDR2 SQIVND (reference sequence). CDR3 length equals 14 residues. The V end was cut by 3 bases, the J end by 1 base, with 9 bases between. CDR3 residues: CASSIGGGNTEAFF. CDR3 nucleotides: TGTGCCAGTAGTATCGGCGGGGGGAACACTGAAGCTTTCTTT.

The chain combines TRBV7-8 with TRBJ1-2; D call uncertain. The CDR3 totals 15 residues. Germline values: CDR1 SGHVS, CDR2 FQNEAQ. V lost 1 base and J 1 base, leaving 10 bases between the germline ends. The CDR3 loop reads CASSLGDPFNYGYTF. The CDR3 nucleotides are TGTGCCAGCAGCTTAGGAGACCCCTTTAACTATGGCTACACCTTC.

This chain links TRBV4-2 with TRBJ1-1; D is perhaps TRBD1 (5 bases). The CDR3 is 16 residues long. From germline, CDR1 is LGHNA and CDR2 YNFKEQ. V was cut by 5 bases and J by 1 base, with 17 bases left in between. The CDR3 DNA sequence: TGTGCCAGCAGCTCCCTAACCGGGGGAGGGAACACTGAAGCTTTCTTT. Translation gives CASSSLTGGGNTEAFF.

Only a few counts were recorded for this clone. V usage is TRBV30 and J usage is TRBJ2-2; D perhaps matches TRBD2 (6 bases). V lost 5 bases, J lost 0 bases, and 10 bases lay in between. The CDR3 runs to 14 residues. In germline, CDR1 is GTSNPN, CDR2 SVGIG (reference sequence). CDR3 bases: TGTGCCTGGGGTAGACTAGCGAACACCGGGGAGCTGTTTTTT. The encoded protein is CAWGRLANTGELFF.

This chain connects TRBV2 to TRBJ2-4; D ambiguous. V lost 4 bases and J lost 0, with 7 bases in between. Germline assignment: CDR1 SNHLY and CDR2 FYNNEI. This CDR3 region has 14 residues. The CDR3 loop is CASSGPEAKNIQYF. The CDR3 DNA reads TGTGCCAGCAGTGGTCCAGAAGCCAAAAACATTCAGTACTTC.

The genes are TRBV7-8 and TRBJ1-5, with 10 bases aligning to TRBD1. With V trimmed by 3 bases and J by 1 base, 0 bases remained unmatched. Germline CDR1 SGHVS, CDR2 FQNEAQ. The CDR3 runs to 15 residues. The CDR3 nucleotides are TGTGCCAGCAGCTTGGGACAGGGGAGCAATCAGCCCCAGCATTTT. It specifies CASSLGQGSNQPQHF.

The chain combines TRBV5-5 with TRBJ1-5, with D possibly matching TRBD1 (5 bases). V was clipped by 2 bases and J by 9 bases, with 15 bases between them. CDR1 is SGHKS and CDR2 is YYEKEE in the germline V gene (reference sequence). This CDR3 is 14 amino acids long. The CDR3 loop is CASSFGAEGSPQHF. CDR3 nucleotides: TGTGCCAGCAGCTTTGGGGCAGAAGGTTCGCCCCAGCATTTT.

CDR3 sequence reads: CASSVGNTIYF. CDR3 coding DNA: TGTGCCAGCAGTGTGGGAAACACCATATATTTT. The chain couples TRBV2 to TRBJ1-3; D gene ambiguous. This CDR3 spans 11 amino acids. The V end was cut by 4 bases, the J end by 4 bases, with 2 bases between. The germline V gene encodes CDR1 SNHLY and CDR2 FYNNEI.

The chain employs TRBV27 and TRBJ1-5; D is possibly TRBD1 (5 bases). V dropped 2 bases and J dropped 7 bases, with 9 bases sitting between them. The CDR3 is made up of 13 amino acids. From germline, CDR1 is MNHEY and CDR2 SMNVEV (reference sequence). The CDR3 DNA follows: TGTGCCAGCAGTTTAGAGGGACGGCAGCCCCAGCATTTT. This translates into CASSLEGRQPQHF.